This T cell receptor (beta chain) appears in the sequencing data of a study of cytomegalovirus exposure and HLA in healthy donors. V lost 3 bases to trimming and J lost 2 bases; unmatched junction nucleotides: 4. This CDR3 has 15 amino acids. Germline CDR1 SGDLS, CDR2 YYNGEE. The repertoire was sequenced with immunoSEQ multiplex PCR; TCRdb's copy has only in-frame clones and lacks some. The sample has 280,000 or so clones, roughly 88% seen once. Material: PBMCs. The TCR comes from a woman aged 18 to 35 in good health and CMV-seronegative. The chain employs TRBV9 and TRBJ2-5; 10 nucleotides agree with TRBD2. CDR3 sequence reads: CASSAGTSAQETQYF. DNA for the CDR3: TGTGCCAGCAGCGCCGGGACTAGCGCGCAAGAGACCCAGTACTTC.